The clone carrying this T cell receptor (beta chain) was picked up many times. What it binds is not known. These data come from a study of T cell repertoires in cytomegalovirus infection. Study summary: Recently described HLA-C-restricted plus well-studied HLA-B-restricted CMV epitopes were used. Matching HLA type and CMV infection were both indicated by public TCR beta signatures.

Findings of the study overall: The response measured ex vivo was dominated by TCR beta clonotypes (HLA-C-restricted and CMV-specific). Carriers of CMV and the relevant HLA type were discriminated by public TCR beta frequency.

The V gene lost 3 bases and the J gene lost 3 bases, with 12 bases spanning the gap. The CDR3 length is 14 residues. MiXCR, applied by TCRdb to the reads, yields one record per CDR3 protein. The table records about 69,000 distinct CDR3 sequences, about 27% of them present only once. V and J are TRBV12-3 or TRBV12-4 and TRBJ2-7; D is possibly TRBD2 (5 bases). The input for sequencing was CD8+ T cells from cultured PBMCs, taken from culture after CMV antigen stimulation. The TCR comes from a human donor in good health (CMV status not recorded). Some clones in this sample may be carry-over from other donors' samples. For the CDR3, the DNA is TGTGCCAGCAGTTTTCCCCCCGGGGACTACGAGCAGTACTTC. Translating gives CASSFPPGDYEQYF.